The following is a T cell receptor (beta chain) sequence with its context. What it binds is unknown. The data stem from a study of T cell repertoires in cytomegalovirus infection. Across the study: Public TCR beta signatures were indicative of both CMV infection and a matching HLA type. Study conclusions and caveats: Using cumulative public TCR beta family frequency, the authors identified those who carried CMV together with the relevant HLA. It was HLA-C-restricted CMV-specific TCR beta clonotypes that dominated the response ex vivo.

TCRdb itself ran the reads through MiXCR, one entry per CDR3 protein. The top ten hold under 7% of the sample, which has roughly 230,000 distinct CDR3 sequences, about 5.9% seen once. Trimming took off 4 bases at V and 4 bases at J, with 14 bases between the two ends. Germline values: CDR1 DFQATT, CDR2 SNEGSKA (reference sequence). This CDR3 spans 13 amino acids. The sample taken for sequencing was PBMCs. The chain joins TRBV20-1 to TRBJ2-7; possibly TRBD1 for D (6 bases). The TCR comes from a human donor in good health (CMV status not recorded). Some clones in this sample may be carry-over from other donors' samples. The CDR3 sequence: CSATRGYGYEQYF. CDR3 coding DNA: TGCAGTGCTACCAGGGGATATGGATACGAGCAGTACTTC.